Below are 3 T cell receptor beta chains sequenced from a single sample in a study of CD8+CD57+ T cells in acquired aplastic anemia. The TCR beta profiling, which covered VDJ combination and CDR3 sequence, was carried out using genomic DNA as the template. Via MiXCR, TCRdb re-called the reads, giving one row per CDR3 protein. The table has 400,000 to 500,000 distinct CDR3 sequences, about 70% seen once. The sample taken for sequencing was sorted CD4+, CD8+, or CD8+CD57+ T cells (not recorded which) from PBMCs. These receptors all stem from a human donor in good health, serving as a control.

This clonotype appeared once. The CDR3 end shows no conserved phenylalanine or tryptophan, and so a read error is likely. No DNA is shown, since the ends of the CDR3 on it are uncertain; the CDR3 is the one TCRdb lists. The chain carries TRBV29-1 and TRBJ1-2; the D segment call TRBD1 is taken from the table without a DNA check. The CDR3 totals 15 residues, both ends included. CDR1 is SQVTM and CDR2 is ANQGSEA in the germline V gene. The CDR3 region is CSVAGRGGANYGYTV.

The count of this clonotype is one. This chain links TRBV5-5 with TRBJ2-2, with unresolved D. Germline-derived CDR1 and CDR2 are SGHKS and YYEKEE (reference sequence). The CDR3 consists of 13 residues. V lost 0 bases, J lost 6 bases, and 6 bases lay in between. The CDR3 DNA follows: TGTGCCAGCAGCTTGGTTGGTCCCGGGGAGCTGTTTTTT. It codes for CASSLVGPGELFF.

This rearrangement joins TRBV7-2 to TRBJ1-1; tentative D call: TRBD1 (5 bases). This CDR3 comprises 16 residues. Germline loops: CDR1 SGHTA, CDR2 FQGNSA. V was clipped by 3 bases and J by 10 bases, with 24 bases between them. CDR3 residues: CASSFGTLAGNTIAFF. CDR3 DNA: TGTGCCAGCAGCTTTGGGACGTTGGCTGGAAACACCATAGCTTTCTTT.